This is a list of T cell receptor beta chains from one sample in a study of OX40 agonist ivuxolimab in advanced cancers. This table comes from immunoSEQ multiplex PCR, and its TCRdb copy is limited to in-frame clones, with some not included. Here the sample spans tens of thousands of clones, around 86% being singletons. This material consisted of CD4+ or CD8+ T cells sorted from blood, taken in a trial of the OX40 agonist ivuxolimab. The receptors come from an adult with an advanced solid tumor such as melanoma, head and neck, liver or kidney cancer. CDR3s leave out the opening cysteine and the closing phenylalanine or tryptophan. Each record gives: V gene, J gene, CDR3 protein.

>TRBV30|TRBJ2-3
APGGGLSTDTQY
>TRBV27|TRBJ1-5
ASSLIGEDQPQH
>TRBV7-2|TRBJ2-5
ASSTTNRDRETQY
>TRBV4-3|TRBJ1-4
ASSQDLGSINEKLF
>TRBV7-6|TRBJ2-1
ASSLGDEQF
>TRBV19|TRBJ1-5
ASSPRQGLGRGHQPQH
>TRBV5-1|TRBJ2-1
ASSPDRHNEQF
>TRBV4-3|TRBJ2-3
ASSPGGADTQY
>TRBV2|TRBJ2-2
ASIRDSNTGELF
>TRBV11-1|TRBJ2-1
ASSLGGSSYNEQF
>TRBV5-1|TRBJ2-6
ASSLAGGSGANVLT
>TRBV2|TRBJ2-6
ASRDSGANVLT
>TRBV5-1|TRBJ2-5
ASSFGGFLQETQY
>TRBV6-1|TRBJ2-5
AGGLGRTQETQY
>TRBV6-6|TRBJ2-3
ASGTLTDTQY
>TRBV19|TRBJ1-1
ASSYRVGGEAF
>TRBV5-4|TRBJ2-3
ASSHRSSSTDTQY
>TRBV2|TRBJ1-1
ATSKAGQRRPMNTEAF
>TRBV7-2|TRBJ1-6
ASSPRAGTGDSPLH
>TRBV18|TRBJ1-5
ASSPRDSRSSNQPQH
>TRBV6-5|TRBJ1-4
ASARDDNEKLF
>TRBV7-2|TRBJ2-7
ASSFWRGGQGSSYEQY
>TRBV7-9|TRBJ2-5
ASSLASVGKTQY
>TRBV18|TRBJ1-5
ASSPVRPGQGGQPQH
>TRBV5-1|TRBJ1-1
ASSLVHRDTEAF
>TRBV7-2|TRBJ2-1
ASSFASGGGINEQF
>TRBV19|TRBJ2-1
ASSIPAGSSYNEQF
>TRBV9|TRBJ1-2
ASHGRGSYGYT
>TRBV6-6|TRBJ1-3
ASNAFLGNTIY
>TRBV11-2|TRBJ1-1
ASSLEGSQIKTAF
>TRBV11-2|TRBJ2-7
ASSPYESRREQY
>TRBV6-4|TRBJ2-2
ATRGTSMAGELF
>TRBV5-1|TRBJ1-1
ASARGELPETEAF
>TRBV6-5|TRBJ1-2
ASSYSGQGYGYT
>TRBV19|TRBJ1-4
AAGLDGEKLF
>TRBV4-2|TRBJ1-2
ASSQDLRNYGYT